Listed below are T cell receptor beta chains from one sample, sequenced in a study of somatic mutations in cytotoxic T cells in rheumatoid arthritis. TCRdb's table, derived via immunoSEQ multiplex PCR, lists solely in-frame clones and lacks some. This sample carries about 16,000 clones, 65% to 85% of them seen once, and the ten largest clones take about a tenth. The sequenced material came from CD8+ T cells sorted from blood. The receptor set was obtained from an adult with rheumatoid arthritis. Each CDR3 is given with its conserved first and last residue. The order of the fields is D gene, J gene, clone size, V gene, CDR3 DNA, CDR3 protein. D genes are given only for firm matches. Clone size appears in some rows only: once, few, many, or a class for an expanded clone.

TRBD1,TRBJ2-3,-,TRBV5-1,TGCGCCAGCAGCGTCGGGACAGCTAGCACAGATACGCAGTATTTT,CASSVGTASTDTQYF
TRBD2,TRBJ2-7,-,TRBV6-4,TGTGCCAGCAGTGACCCAGCGGGGGGCAGCTCCTACGAGCAGTACTTC,CASSDPAGGSSYEQYF
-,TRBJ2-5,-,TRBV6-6,TGTGCCAGCCATGGGGACACCCTCGAGACCCAGTACTTC,CASHGDTLETQYF
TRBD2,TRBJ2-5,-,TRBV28,TGTGCCAGCAGCCAGGGGAGCGGGGGGGCGGAGACCCAGTACTTC,CASSQGSGGAETQYF
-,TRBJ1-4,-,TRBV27,TGTGCCAGCAGTTTAGTCCGTGCGGGGCGGGGGGAAAAACTGTTTTTT,CASSLVRAGRGEKLFF
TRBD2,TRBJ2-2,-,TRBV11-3,TGTGCCAGCAGCTCCCAAATAGCGGGGGGGCGCACCGGGGAGCTGTTTTTT,CASSSQIAGGRTGELFF
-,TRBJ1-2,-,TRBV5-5,TGTGCCAGCAGCTTAACGGACTATGGCTACACCTTC,CASSLTDYGYTF
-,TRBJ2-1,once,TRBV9,TGTGCCAGCAGCCCAGGACTGATCTCCTACAATGAGCAGTTCTTC,CASSPGLISYNEQFF
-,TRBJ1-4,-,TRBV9,TGTGCCAGCAGCGGAGGGGGAAGTGAAAAACTGTTTTTT,CASSGGGSEKLFF
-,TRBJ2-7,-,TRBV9,TGTGCCAGCAGCGTGCAGGGGTCCTACGAGCAGTACTTC,CASSVQGSYEQYF
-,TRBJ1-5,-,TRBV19,TGTGCCAGTAGCCAGCACCACGGGGGCAATCAGCCCCAGCATTTT,CASSQHHGGNQPQHF
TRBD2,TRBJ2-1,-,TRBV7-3,TGTGCCAGCAGCTTAAATAGCGGGGAGTCCTACAATGAGCAGTTCTTC,CASSLNSGESYNEQFF
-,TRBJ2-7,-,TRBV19,TGTGCCAGTAGTCCCGACACAAGGGAGCAGTACTTC,CASSPDTREQYF
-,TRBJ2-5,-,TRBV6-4,TGTGCCAGCAGTGACTCGTCCCTGGGGGGCCCAGAGACCCAGTACTTC,CASSDSSLGGPETQYF
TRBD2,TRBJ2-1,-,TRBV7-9,TGTGCCAGCAGGTCGGGGGGGCGGTCCTACAATGAGCAGTTCTTC,CASRSGGRSYNEQFF
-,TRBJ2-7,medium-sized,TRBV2,TGTGCCAGCAGTGCGGCCCACGAGCAGTACTTC,CASSAAHEQYF
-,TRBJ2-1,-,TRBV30,TGTGCCTGGACTCCCCTCAGCTCCTACAATGAGCAGTTCTTC,CAWTPLSSYNEQFF
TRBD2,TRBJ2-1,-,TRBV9,TGTGCCAGCAGCGTAGTCCTAGCGGGGAGGAATGAGCAGTTCTTC,CASSVVLAGRNEQFF
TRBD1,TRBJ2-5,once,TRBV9,TGTGCCAGCAGCGTAGCCGGGACAGGCAATTTGGAGCAGTACTTC,CASSVAGTGNLEQYF
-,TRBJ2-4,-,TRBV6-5,TGTGCCAGCAGTTACTCGAGTGGGGGGGCCAAAAACATTCAGTACTTC,CASSYSSGGAKNIQYF
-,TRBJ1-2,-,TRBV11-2,TGTGCCAGCAGCTTACACAGGGTCGGAAGAGATGGCTACACCTTC,CASSLHRVGRDGYTF
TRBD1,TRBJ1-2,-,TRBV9,TGTGCCAGCAGGGAGGTCCGGGACAGGGTTAATGGCTACACCTTC,CASREVRDRVNGYTF
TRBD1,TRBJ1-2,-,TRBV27,TGTGCCAGCAGTTTAGACAGGGGGTATGGCTACACCTTC,CASSLDRGYGYTF
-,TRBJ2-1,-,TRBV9,TGTGCCAGCAGCGTAACGGGCCTCTCCTACAATGAGCAGTTCTTC,CASSVTGLSYNEQFF
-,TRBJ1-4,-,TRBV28,TGTGCCAGCAGTTTAAGTTACTCAGGAACCCCTGCAGCTAATGAAAAACTGTTTTTT,CASSLSYSGTPAANEKLFF
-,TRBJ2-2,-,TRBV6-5,TGTGCCAGCACAGGGGTTTTGGCCGGGGAGCTGTTTTTT,CASTGVLAGELFF
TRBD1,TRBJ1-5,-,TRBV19,TGTGCCAGTAGCGCCAGGGGGGAGAACAATCAGCCCCAGCATTTT,CASSARGENNQPQHF
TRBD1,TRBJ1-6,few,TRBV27,TGTGCCAGCAGCGACCATCGGACAGGGGGTTTACCCCTCCACTTT,CASSDHRTGGLPLHF
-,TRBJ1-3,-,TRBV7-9,TGTGCCAGGCAGGGTCTCTCTGGAAACACCATATATTTT,CARQGLSGNTIYF
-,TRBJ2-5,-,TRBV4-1,TGCGCCAGCGCCTCTAGGGAGACCCAGTACTTC,CASASRETQYF
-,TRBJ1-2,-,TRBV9,TGTGCCAGCAGCCCAAGCAGGGCCAACTATGGCTACACCTTC,CASSPSRANYGYTF
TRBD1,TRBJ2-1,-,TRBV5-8,TGTGCCAGCTTCACAGGGGGTGAGCAGTTCTTC,CASFTGGEQFF
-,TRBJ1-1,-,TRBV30,TGTGCCTGGAGCGTCGGGTCGCAGCCGATGGGCACTGAAGCTTTCTTT,CAWSVGSQPMGTEAFF
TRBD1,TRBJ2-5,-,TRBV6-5,TGTGCCAGCACCGCAGGGGGAGAGACCCAGTACTTC,CASTAGGETQYF